This T cell receptor beta chain came from a study of T-cell reconstitution after alpha-beta-depleted transplantation in children. TCRbeta library preparation incorporated unique molecular identifiers. Each CDR3 protein gets one entry after TCRdb re-called the PCR reads with MiXCR. This sample has hundreds of thousands of distinct CDR3 sequences, with about 15% found just once. This specimen was PBMCs from the stem cell graft donor, taken from the stem cell graft. The receptor's source is a human donor who donated a stem cell graft to a child with acute myeloid leukemia.

CDR3 in amino acids: CSVEGGQTTDSNYGYTF. For the CDR3, the DNA is TGCAGCGTTGAGGGGGGGCAGACAACGGACTCTAACTATGGCTACACCTTC. The gene calls are TRBV29-1 and TRBJ1-2, with D maybe TRBD1 (6 bases). Trimming removed 3 bases from V and 0 bases from J, with 20 bases in between. The CDR3 runs 17 residues. Germline V gene lookup returns CDR1 SQVTM and CDR2 ANQGSEA.